This TCR beta chain was identified in a study of blood T cells in healthy people across ages. The CDR3 consists of 15 residues. Germline assignment: CDR1 LGHDT and CDR2 YNNKEL (reference sequence). Trimming took 5 bases from V and 7 from J; bases not matched to a gene: 13. Primed by a sample-barcoded 5' primer and a J-beta primer mix, a second PCR proceeded for 7 to 11 cycles. TCRdb fed the 5' RACE reads into MiXCR, producing one record per CDR3 protein. The sample shows about 930,000 distinct CDR3 sequences, under 35% of them seen only once. The same data also contributed to another study, on T cells of mothers and their children. That study reports: Reads recorded for TCR beta CDR3 numbered over 8.5 million per mother and around 3 million per child.

The receptor was derived from a woman in her thirties or forties in good health. The chain joins TRBV3-1 to TRBJ2-5, with 7 bases matching TRBD2. The sample was blood. The CDR3: CASSGRGIGGGTQYF. The CDR3, as DNA: TGTGCCAGCAGCGGAAGGGGTATAGGCGGGGGGACCCAGTACTTC.